The sequence of this T cell receptor beta chain was determined in a study of early T cells in non-severe SARS-CoV-2 infection. Study-wide context: It was bulk RNA from unsorted whole blood that was sequenced, and the chains were unpaired. Points from the study as a whole: Database matching using VDJdb favored anti-spike CD8 responses, with private and CD4 specificities left missing.

Individual cDNA molecules each received unique molecular identifiers attached to them. TCRdb called the 5' RACE reads again in MiXCR, with one record for every CDR3 protein. The sample consists of tens of thousands of distinct CDR3 sequences, roughly a tenth of them appearing once. CDR1 is SEHNR and CDR2 is FQNEAQ in the germline V gene (reference sequence). CDR3 size: 17 residues. Trimming pared 1 base from V and 5 bases from J, leaving 18 bases between. This clonotype was found many times. Its antigen is undetermined. The sequenced sample was whole blood, obtained at baseline. The sequence came from an adult who was a healthcare worker with PCR-confirmed SARS-CoV-2 infection or an uninfected control (not recorded which). V and J are TRBV7-9 and TRBJ2-1; D is uncertain. The CDR3 loop is CASSLESLIRRHNEQFF. The CDR3 DNA sequence: TGTGCCAGCAGCTTAGAAAGTTTGATTCGACGCCACAATGAGCAGTTCTTC.